Listed below are T cell receptor beta chains from one sample, sequenced in a study of T cell clones after liver transplantation. Produced via immunoSEQ multiplex PCR; TCRdb's table is partial and in-frame only. Altogether roughly 80,000 clones are present, 70% to 85% being singletons, with the ten largest covering about 0.45%. The sample consisted of CD4+ T cells from blood, taken just over 45 months after liver transplant. The receptors derive from a human patient who received a liver transplant. Some T cells may be supplied by the graft donor. Each CDR3 is given with its conserved first and last residue. D genes are given only for firm matches. Part of the rows lack a size; the others show once, few, many or a class for expanded clones.

d_call	j_call	clone_size	v_call	cdr3_aa	cdr3_nt
NA	TRBJ1-1	NA	TRBV18	CASSSGNTEAFF	TGTGCCAGCTCTTCGGGGAACACTGAAGCTTTCTTT
NA	TRBJ1-4	NA	TRBV18	CASSPPGGEKLFF	TGTGCCAGCTCACCCCCGGGCGGCGAAAAACTGTTTTTT
TRBD2	TRBJ2-7	medium-sized	TRBV7-8	CASSLGLAGEKPYEQYF	TGTGCCAGCAGCTTGGGACTAGCGGGAGAAAAGCCCTACGAGCAGTACTTC
NA	TRBJ2-5	NA	TRBV27	CASSRKYQETQYF	TGTGCCAGCAGTAGGAAATATCAAGAGACCCAGTACTTC
NA	TRBJ2-3	NA	TRBV19	CASSRYPLTDTQYF	TGTGCCAGTAGTAGGTACCCTCTCACAGATACGCAGTATTTT
NA	TRBJ1-1	NA	TRBV4-1	CASSQDQYFLGRGSTEAFF	TGCGCCAGCAGCCAAGATCAATATTTTCTAGGCAGGGGAAGCACTGAAGCTTTCTTT
NA	TRBJ1-3	NA	TRBV4-2	CASSFWQSSGNTIYF	TGTGCCAGCAGCTTTTGGCAGAGCTCTGGAAACACCATATATTTT
TRBD1	TRBJ2-7	NA	TRBV28	CASSPPDRVHEQYF	TGTGCCAGCAGTCCTCCGGACAGGGTCCACGAGCAGTACTTC
NA	TRBJ2-1	NA	TRBV11-2	CASSLGGTYNEQFF	TGTGCCAGCAGCTTAGGGGGGACCTACAATGAGCAGTTCTTC
NA	TRBJ2-3	NA	TRBV6-1	CASRFPGADTQYF	TGTGCCAGCAGATTCCCTGGCGCAGATACGCAGTATTTT
NA	TRBJ1-2	NA	TRBV6-5	CASSYGQAGGYTF	TGTGCCAGCAGTTACGGGCAGGCGGGGGGCTACACCTTC
NA	TRBJ2-7	NA	TRBV28	CASSPAGYNYEQYF	TGTGCCAGCAGCCCGGCAGGTTATAACTACGAGCAGTACTTC
TRBD2	TRBJ2-3	NA	TRBV27	CASIPWASGTDTQYF	TGTGCCAGCATCCCCTGGGCTAGCGGGACAGATACGCAGTATTTT
NA	TRBJ2-1	NA	TRBV5-1	CASTMRGWQYEQFF	TGCGCCAGCACCATGCGAGGGTGGCAATATGAGCAGTTCTTC
TRBD1	TRBJ2-2	once	TRBV14	CASSHTGVGGELFF	TGTGCCAGCAGCCACACAGGGGTAGGCGGGGAGCTGTTTTTT
NA	TRBJ2-1	NA	TRBV18	CASSQSVGGEQFF	TGTGCCAGCTCACAGTCCGTCGGCGGTGAGCAGTTCTTC
NA	TRBJ1-1	NA	TRBV19	CASKVRGADTEAFF	TGTGCCAGTAAGGTCAGGGGCGCGGACACTGAAGCTTTCTTT
NA	TRBJ1-3	NA	TRBV28	CASTPKSPRNTIYF	TGTGCCAGCACCCCTAAGAGTCCTAGAAACACCATATATTTT
NA	TRBJ1-5	NA	TRBV7-8	CASSFAVGNQPQHF	TGTGCCAGCAGCTTCGCGGTGGGCAATCAGCCCCAGCATTTT
TRBD2	TRBJ2-3	NA	TRBV5-1	CASSLDSGTSTDTQYF	TGCGCCAGCAGCTTGGATAGCGGGACTAGCACAGATACGCAGTATTTT
NA	TRBJ2-2	once	TRBV7-7	CASSLEGATGELFF	TGTGCCAGCAGCTTAGAAGGGGCCACCGGGGAGCTGTTTTTT
NA	TRBJ2-5	NA	TRBV5-4	CASSPKTGQSGETQYF	TGTGCCAGCAGCCCTAAGACAGGGCAAAGCGGGGAGACCCAGTACTTC
NA	TRBJ1-1	few	TRBV7-9	CASSSTQGTEAFF	TGTGCCAGCAGCTCCACTCAGGGGACTGAAGCTTTCTTT
TRBD1	TRBJ2-3	NA	TRBV5-4	CASSSTGGDTQYF	TGTGCCAGCAGCTCCACAGGGGGGGATACGCAGTATTTT
TRBD2	TRBJ2-5	NA	TRBV5-1	CASSSGAGGAAETQYF	TGCGCCAGCAGCTCGGGGGCGGGAGGGGCGGCGGAGACCCAGTACTTC
NA	TRBJ1-1	NA	TRBV19	CASSITGYEAFF	TGTGCCAGTAGTATTACCGGATATGAAGCTTTCTTT
NA	TRBJ1-3	NA	TRBV19	CASSRRETGNTIYF	TGTGCCAGTAGCCGACGGGAGACTGGAAACACCATATATTTT
NA	TRBJ2-2	once	TRBV6-4	CASSDRRGGELFF	TGTGCCAGCAGTGACCGGAGGGGAGGGGAGCTGTTTTTT
TRBD2	TRBJ2-1	NA	TRBV18	CASSPQTSGLAGNRDEQFF	TGTGCCAGCTCACCCCAAACCTCGGGACTAGCGGGAAATAGGGATGAGCAGTTCTTC
NA	TRBJ2-5	few	TRBV2	CASREGTARETQYF	TGTGCCAGCAGGGAGGGGACCGCGCGGGAGACCCAGTACTTC
NA	TRBJ1-4	NA	TRBV15	CATSRDNGSNEKLFF	TGTGCCACCAGCAGAGATAACGGAAGTAATGAAAAACTGTTTTTT
NA	TRBJ2-7	NA	TRBV10-3	CAISERGARDEQYF	TGTGCCATCAGTGAGCGGGGGGCCAGGGACGAGCAGTACTTC
TRBD2	TRBJ2-1	NA	TRBV10-1	CASSSTLGLADYNEQFF	TGCGCCAGCAGCAGTACCCTGGGACTAGCGGACTACAATGAGCAGTTCTTC
NA	TRBJ1-1	NA	TRBV5-1	CASSQGQLMNTEAFF	TGCGCCAGCAGTCAAGGACAGCTAATGAACACTGAAGCTTTCTTT
NA	TRBJ1-2	NA	TRBV15	CATSHTRDQKGYTF	TGTGCCACCAGCCACACCAGGGACCAGAAAGGCTACACCTTC
NA	TRBJ1-1	NA	TRBV28	CASSLNEPEAFF	TGTGCCAGCAGTTTAAACGAACCTGAAGCTTTCTTT
NA	TRBJ2-1	NA	TRBV27	CASSLKWEFYNEQFF	TGTGCCAGCAGTTTAAAGTGGGAGTTCTACAATGAGCAGTTCTTC
NA	TRBJ2-2	NA	TRBV11-1	CASRFEPKGATGELFF	TGTGCCAGCAGGTTTGAGCCGAAAGGGGCCACCGGGGAGCTGTTTTTT
NA	TRBJ2-7	NA	TRBV7-2	CASSSGLPYEQYF	TGTGCCAGCAGCTCCGGGTTACCCTACGAGCAGTACTTC
NA	TRBJ1-1	once	TRBV27	CASSLSRQSFEAFF	TGTGCCAGCAGTTTATCGCGTCAGAGCTTTGAAGCTTTCTTT
NA	TRBJ2-7	NA	TRBV6-1	CASRRAGYHEQYF	TGTGCCAGCCGGCGGGCAGGGTACCACGAGCAGTACTTC
NA	TRBJ2-6	NA	TRBV7-3	CASSSASGANVLTF	TGTGCCAGCAGTTCCGCCTCTGGGGCCAACGTCCTGACTTTC
NA	TRBJ1-1	NA	TRBV5-1	CASSLGRTNTEAFF	TGCGCCAGCAGCTTGGGACGGACGAACACTGAAGCTTTCTTT
NA	TRBJ2-1	NA	TRBV7-8	CASSKNRASYNEQFF	TGTGCCAGCAGTAAGAACAGGGCCTCCTACAATGAGCAGTTCTTC
NA	TRBJ1-2	NA	TRBV5-1	CASSPATGKAYGYTF	TGCGCCAGCAGCCCCGCTACAGGGAAGGCCTATGGCTACACCTTC
TRBD2	TRBJ2-3	NA	TRBV5-1	CASSLWSSGSSDTQYF	TGCGCCAGCAGCTTGTGGTCTAGCGGGAGTTCAGATACGCAGTATTTT
NA	TRBJ2-7	NA	TRBV2	CASKQSGSRTYEQYF	TGTGCCAGCAAGCAGAGCGGCAGCCGAACCTACGAGCAGTACTTC
NA	TRBJ1-2	NA	TRBV28	CASGNRRGYTF	TGTGCCAGCGGTAACAGAAGAGGCTACACCTTC
NA	TRBJ1-4	NA	TRBV15	CATSRGFLNEKLFF	TGTGCCACCAGCAGAGGGTTCCTGAATGAAAAACTGTTTTTT
TRBD2	TRBJ2-2	NA	TRBV6-1	CASNGRAGSGELFF	TGTGCCAGCAACGGGAGGGCGGGAAGCGGGGAGCTGTTTTTT
NA	TRBJ2-1	few	TRBV7-8	CASSSDGLAAIDNEQFF	TGTGCCAGCAGCTCCGACGGCTTAGCGGCGATTGACAATGAGCAGTTCTTC
TRBD2	TRBJ2-7	few	TRBV9	CASSSQGLAGGEQYF	TGTGCCAGCAGCTCTCAAGGACTAGCGGGAGGAGAGCAGTACTTC
NA	TRBJ2-5	NA	TRBV7-8	CASSLGPETQYF	TGTGCCAGCAGCTTAGGCCCGGAGACCCAGTACTTC
NA	TRBJ2-2	NA	TRBV4-1	CASSRPGRNTGELFF	TGCGCCAGCAGCCGCCCCGGACGAAACACCGGGGAGCTGTTTTTT
NA	TRBJ2-1	NA	TRBV18	CASRDRSSYNEQFF	TGTGCCAGCCGAGACCGTAGCTCCTACAATGAGCAGTTCTTC
NA	TRBJ1-2	NA	TRBV7-2	CASSPPSYGYTF	TGTGCCAGCAGCCCCCCCTCCTATGGCTACACCTTC
NA	TRBJ2-1	NA	TRBV2	CASRDWYNEQFF	TGTGCCAGCAGGGACTGGTACAATGAGCAGTTCTTC
NA	TRBJ2-7	NA	TRBV7-2	CASSLKGDSYEQYF	TGTGCCAGCAGCTTAAAAGGGGACTCCTACGAGCAGTACTTC
TRBD2	TRBJ2-1	NA	TRBV5-1	CASSGSSGPAYNEQFF	TGCGCCAGCAGCGGCTCTAGCGGTCCCGCCTACAATGAGCAGTTCTTC